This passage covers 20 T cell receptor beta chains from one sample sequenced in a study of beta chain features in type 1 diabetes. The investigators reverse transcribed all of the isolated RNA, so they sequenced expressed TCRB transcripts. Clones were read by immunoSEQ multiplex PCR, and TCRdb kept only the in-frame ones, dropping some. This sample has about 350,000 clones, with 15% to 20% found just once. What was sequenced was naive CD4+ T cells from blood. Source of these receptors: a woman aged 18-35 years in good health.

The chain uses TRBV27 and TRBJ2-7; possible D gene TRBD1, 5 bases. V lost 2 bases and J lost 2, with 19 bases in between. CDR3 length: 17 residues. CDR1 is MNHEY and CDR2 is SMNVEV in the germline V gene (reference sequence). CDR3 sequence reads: CASSLGRAGGRTYEQYF. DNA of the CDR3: TGTGCCAGCAGTTTAGGCAGGGCAGGTGGCCGAACCTACGAGCAGTACTTC.

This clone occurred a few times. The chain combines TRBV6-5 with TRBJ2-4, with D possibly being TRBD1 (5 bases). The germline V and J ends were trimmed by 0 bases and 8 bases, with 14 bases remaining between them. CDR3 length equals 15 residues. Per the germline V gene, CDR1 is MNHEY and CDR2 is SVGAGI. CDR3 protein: CASSYSGRQGDIQYF. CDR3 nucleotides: TGTGCCAGCAGTTACTCGGGCAGACAAGGGGACATTCAGTACTTC.

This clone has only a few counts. CDR3 loop: CATAGANTGELFF. The CDR3 DNA follows: TGTGCCACGGCAGGGGCTAACACCGGGGAGCTGTTTTTT. The rearrangement uses TRBV19 and TRBJ2-2; D is possibly TRBD1 (6 bases). V lost 10 bases, J lost 2 bases, and 11 bases lay in between. The CDR3 loop spans 13 amino acids. Looked up from germline, CDR1 is LNHDA and CDR2 is SQIVND (reference sequence).

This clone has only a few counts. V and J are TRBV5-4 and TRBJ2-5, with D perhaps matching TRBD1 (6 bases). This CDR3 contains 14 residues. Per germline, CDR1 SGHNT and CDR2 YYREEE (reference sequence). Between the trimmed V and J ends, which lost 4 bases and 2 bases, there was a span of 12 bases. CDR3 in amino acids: CASSAGTLQETQYF. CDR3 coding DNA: TGTGCCAGCAGCGCCGGGACACTTCAAGAGACCCAGTACTTC.

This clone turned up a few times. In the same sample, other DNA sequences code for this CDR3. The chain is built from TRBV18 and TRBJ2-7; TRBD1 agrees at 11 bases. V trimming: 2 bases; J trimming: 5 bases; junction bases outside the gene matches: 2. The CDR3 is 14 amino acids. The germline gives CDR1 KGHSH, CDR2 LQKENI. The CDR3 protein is CASSPGQGANEQYF. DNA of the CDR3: TGTGCCAGCTCACCAGGACAGGGGGCGAACGAGCAGTACTTC.

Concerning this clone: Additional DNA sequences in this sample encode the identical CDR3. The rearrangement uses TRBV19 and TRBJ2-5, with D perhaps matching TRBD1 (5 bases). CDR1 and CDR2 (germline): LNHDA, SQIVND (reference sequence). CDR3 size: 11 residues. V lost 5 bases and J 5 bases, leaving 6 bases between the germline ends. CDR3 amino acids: CASSAGETQYF. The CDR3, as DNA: TGTGCCAGTAGTGCAGGGGAGACCCAGTACTTC.

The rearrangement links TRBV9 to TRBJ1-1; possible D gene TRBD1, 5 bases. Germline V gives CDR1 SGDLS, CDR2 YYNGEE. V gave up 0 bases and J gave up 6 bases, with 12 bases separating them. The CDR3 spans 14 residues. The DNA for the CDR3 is TGTGCCAGCAGCGTAGAAGGGGTTTCCCCTGAAGCTTTCTTT. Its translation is CASSVEGVSPEAFF. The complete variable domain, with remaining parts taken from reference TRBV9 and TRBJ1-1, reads DSGVTQTPKHLITATGQRVTLRCSPRSGDLSVYWYQQSLDQGLQFLIQYYNGEERAKGNILERFSAQQFPDLHSELNLSSLELGDSALYFCASSVEGVSPEAFFGQGTRLTVV.

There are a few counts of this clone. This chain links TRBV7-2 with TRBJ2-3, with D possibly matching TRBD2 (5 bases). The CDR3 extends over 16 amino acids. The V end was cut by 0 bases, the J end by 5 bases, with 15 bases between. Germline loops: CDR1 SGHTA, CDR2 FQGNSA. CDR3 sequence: CASSLALSGERDTQYF. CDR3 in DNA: TGTGCCAGCAGCTTAGCGCTGAGCGGTGAGAGAGATACGCAGTATTTT. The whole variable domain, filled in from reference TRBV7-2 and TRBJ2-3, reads GAGVSQSPSNKVTEKGKDVELRCDPISGHTALYWYRQSLGQGLEFLIYFQGNSAPDKSGLPSDRFSAERTGGSVSTLTIQRTQQEDSAVYLCASSLALSGERDTQYFGPGTRLTVL.

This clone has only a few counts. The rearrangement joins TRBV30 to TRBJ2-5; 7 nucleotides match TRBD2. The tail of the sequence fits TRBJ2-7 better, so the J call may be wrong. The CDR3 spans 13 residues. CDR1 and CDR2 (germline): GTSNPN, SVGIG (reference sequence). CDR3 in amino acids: CAWALTSLDEQYF. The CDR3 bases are TGTGCCTGGGCGCTGACTAGCTTGGACGAGCAGTACTTC.

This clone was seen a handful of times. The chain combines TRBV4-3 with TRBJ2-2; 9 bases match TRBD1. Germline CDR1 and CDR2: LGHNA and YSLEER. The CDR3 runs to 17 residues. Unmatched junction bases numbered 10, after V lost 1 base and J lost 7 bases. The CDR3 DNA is TGCGCCAGCAGCCAAGGATTCGGGACAGGGAATTTCGGGGAGCTGTTTTTT. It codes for CASSQGFGTGNFGELFF.

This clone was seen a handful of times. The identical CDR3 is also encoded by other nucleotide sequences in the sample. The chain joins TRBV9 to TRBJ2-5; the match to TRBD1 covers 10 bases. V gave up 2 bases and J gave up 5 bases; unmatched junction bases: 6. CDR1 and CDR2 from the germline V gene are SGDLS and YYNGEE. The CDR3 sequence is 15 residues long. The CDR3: CASSVDRGRGETQYF. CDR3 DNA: TGTGCCAGCAGCGTTGACAGGGGGCGCGGGGAGACCCAGTACTTC.

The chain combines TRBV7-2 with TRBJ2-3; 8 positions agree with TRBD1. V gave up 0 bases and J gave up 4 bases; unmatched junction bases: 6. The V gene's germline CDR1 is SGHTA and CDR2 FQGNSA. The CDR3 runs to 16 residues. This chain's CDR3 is CASSLAWTGTPDTQYF. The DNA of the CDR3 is TGTGCCAGCAGCTTAGCCTGGACAGGGACGCCAGATACGCAGTATTTT.

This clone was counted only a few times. CDR3 region: CASSPGGPRDGYTF. The CDR3, as DNA: TGTGCCAGCTCACCGGGCGGGCCTAGGGATGGCTACACCTTC. This chain connects TRBV18 to TRBJ1-2; D not resolved. The CDR3 loop spans 14 amino acids. V gave up 3 bases and J gave up 6 bases, with 14 bases separating them. CDR1 KGHSH and CDR2 LQKENI come from the germline V gene.

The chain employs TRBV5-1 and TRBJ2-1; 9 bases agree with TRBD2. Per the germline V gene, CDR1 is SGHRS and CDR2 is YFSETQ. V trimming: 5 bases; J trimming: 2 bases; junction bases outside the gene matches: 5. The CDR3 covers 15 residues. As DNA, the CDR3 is TGCGCCAGCAGATTTAGCGGGAGCCCCTACAATGAGCAGTTCTTC. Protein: CASRFSGSPYNEQFF.

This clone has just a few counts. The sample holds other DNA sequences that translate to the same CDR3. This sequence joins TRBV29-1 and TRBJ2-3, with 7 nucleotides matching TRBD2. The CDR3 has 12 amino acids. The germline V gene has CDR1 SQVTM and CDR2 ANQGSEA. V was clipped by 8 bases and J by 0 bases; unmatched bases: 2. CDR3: CSWGGSTDTQYF. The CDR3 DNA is TGCAGCTGGGGGGGGAGCACAGATACGCAGTATTTT.

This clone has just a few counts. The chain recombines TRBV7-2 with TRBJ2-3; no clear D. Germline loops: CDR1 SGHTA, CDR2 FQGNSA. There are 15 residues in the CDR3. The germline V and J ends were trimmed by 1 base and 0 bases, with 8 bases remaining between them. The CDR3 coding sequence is TGTGCCAGCAGCTTAGATCAGATAAGCACAGATACGCAGTATTTT. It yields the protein CASSLDQISTDTQYF.

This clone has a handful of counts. Written as DNA, the CDR3 is TGTGCCACCATGGAGGGAGACAGTTTAAATGAGCAGTTCTTC. It codes for CATMEGDSLNEQFF. The chain couples TRBV19 to TRBJ2-1; D possibly corresponds to TRBD2 (6 bases). The CDR3 covers 14 residues. Germline CDR1 is LNHDA and CDR2 is SQIVND (reference sequence). Trimming left V 10 bases short and J 7 bases short, with 20 bases between.

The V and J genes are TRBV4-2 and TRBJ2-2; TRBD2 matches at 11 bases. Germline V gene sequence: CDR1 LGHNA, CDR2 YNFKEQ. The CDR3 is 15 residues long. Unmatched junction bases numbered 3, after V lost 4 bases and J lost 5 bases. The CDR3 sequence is CASSPSGGTTGELFF. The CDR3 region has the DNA TGTGCCAGCAGCCCTAGCGGGGGGACTACCGGGGAGCTGTTTTTT.

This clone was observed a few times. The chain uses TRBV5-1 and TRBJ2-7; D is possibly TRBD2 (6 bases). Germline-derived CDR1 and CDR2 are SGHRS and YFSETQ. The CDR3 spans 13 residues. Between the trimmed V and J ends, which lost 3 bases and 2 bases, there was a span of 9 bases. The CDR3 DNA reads TGCGCCAGCAGCTCCGGACTACCCTACGAGCAGTACTTC. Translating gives CASSSGLPYEQYF.

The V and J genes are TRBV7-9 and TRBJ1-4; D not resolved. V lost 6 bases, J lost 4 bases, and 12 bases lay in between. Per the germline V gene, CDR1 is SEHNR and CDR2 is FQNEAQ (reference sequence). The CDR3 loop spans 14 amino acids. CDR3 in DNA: TGTGCCAGCAGTTCGGGAGCCAATAATGAAAAACTGTTTTTT. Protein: CASSSGANNEKLFF. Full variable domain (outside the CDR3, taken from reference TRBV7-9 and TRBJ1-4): DTGVSQNPRHKITKRGQNVTFRCDPISEHNRLYWYRQTLGQGPEFLTYFQNEAQLEKSRLLSDRFSAERPKGSFSTLEIQRTEQGDSAMYLCASSSGANNEKLFFGSGTQLSVL.